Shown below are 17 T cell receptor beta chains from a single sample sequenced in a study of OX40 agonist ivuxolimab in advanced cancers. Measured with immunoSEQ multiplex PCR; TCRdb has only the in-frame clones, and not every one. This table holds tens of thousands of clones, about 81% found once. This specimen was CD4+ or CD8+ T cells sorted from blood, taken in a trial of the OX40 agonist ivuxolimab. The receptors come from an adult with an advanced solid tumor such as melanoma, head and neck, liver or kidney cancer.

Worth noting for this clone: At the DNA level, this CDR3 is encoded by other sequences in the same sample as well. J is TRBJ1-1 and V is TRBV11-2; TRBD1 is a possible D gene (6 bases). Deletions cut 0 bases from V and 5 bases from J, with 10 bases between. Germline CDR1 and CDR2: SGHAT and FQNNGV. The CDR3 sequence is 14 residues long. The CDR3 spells CASSLDPGTTEAFF. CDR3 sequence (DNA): TGTGCCAGCAGCTTAGATCCGGGGACAACTGAAGCTTTCTTT.

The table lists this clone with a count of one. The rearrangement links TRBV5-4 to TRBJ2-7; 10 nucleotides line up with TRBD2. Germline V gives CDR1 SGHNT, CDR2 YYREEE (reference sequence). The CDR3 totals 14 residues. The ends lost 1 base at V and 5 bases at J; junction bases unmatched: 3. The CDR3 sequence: CASSLTSGKNEQYF. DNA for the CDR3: TGTGCCAGCAGCTTGACTAGCGGGAAGAACGAGCAGTACTTC.

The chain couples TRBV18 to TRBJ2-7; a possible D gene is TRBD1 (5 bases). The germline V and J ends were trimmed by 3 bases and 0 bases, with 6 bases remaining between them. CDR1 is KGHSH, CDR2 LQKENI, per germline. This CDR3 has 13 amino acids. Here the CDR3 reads CASSPDTSYEQYF. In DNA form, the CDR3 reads TGTGCCAGCTCACCGGACACCTCCTACGAGCAGTACTTC.

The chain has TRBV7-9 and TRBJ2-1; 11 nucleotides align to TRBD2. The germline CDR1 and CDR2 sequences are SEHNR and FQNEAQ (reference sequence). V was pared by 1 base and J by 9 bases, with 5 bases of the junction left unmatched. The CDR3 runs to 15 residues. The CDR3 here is CASSLGPSGRTEQFF. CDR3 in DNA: TGTGCCAGCAGCTTAGGCCCTAGCGGGAGGACTGAGCAGTTCTTC.

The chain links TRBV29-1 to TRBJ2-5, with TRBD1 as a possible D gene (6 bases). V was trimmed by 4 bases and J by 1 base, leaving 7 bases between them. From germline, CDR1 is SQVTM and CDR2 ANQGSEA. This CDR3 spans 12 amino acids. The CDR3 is CSVGTAQETQYF. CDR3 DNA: TGCAGCGTTGGGACAGCCCAAGAGACCCAGTACTTC.

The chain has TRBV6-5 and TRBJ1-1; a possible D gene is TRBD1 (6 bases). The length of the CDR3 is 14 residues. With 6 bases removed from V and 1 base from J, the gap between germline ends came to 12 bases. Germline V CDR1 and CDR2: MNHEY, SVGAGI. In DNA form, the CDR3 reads TGTGCCAGCAGCACCACAGGGAAGAACACTGAAGCTTTCTTT. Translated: CASSTTGKNTEAFF.

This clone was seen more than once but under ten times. CDR3 in DNA: TGTGCCAGCACAGTGGGGACTGAAGCTTTCTTT. Translating gives CASTVGTEAFF. The chain combines TRBV2 with TRBJ1-1, with D hard to call. V lost 7 bases to trimming and J lost 5 bases, with 8 bases between them. Germline values: CDR1 SNHLY, CDR2 FYNNEI. The CDR3 has 11 residues.

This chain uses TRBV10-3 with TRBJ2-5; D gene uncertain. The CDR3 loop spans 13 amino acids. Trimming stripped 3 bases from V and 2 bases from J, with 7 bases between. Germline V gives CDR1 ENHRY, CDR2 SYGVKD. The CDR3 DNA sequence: TGTGCCATCAGTGATTATCTTCAAGAGACCCAGTACTTC. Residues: CAISDYLQETQYF.

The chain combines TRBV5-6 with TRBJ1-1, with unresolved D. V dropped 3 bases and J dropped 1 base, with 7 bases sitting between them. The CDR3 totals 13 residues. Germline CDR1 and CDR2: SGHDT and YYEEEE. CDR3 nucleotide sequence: TGTGCCAGCAGCTCCATGCCGAACACTGAAGCTTTCTTT. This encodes CASSSMPNTEAFF.

DNA of the CDR3: TGTGCCAGCAGCCAGACAGGGATGGTAAATTACGAGCAGTACTTC. Protein: CASSQTGMVNYEQYF. The V gene is TRBV5-5, the J gene TRBJ2-7; 7 bases align to TRBD1. V was pared by 4 bases and J by 4 bases, with 11 bases of the junction left unmatched. Germline CDR1 SGHKS, CDR2 YYEKEE (reference sequence). The CDR3 consists of 15 residues.

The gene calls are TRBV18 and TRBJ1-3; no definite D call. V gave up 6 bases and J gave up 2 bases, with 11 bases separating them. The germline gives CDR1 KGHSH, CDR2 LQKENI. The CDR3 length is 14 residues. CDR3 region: CASSPMRTGNTIYF. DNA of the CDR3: TGTGCCAGCTCCCCCATGCGAACTGGAAACACCATATATTTT.

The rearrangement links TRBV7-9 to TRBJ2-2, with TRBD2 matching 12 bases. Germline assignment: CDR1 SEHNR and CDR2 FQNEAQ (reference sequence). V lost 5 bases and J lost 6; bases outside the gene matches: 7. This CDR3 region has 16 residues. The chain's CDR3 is CASSRSLAGGPGELFF. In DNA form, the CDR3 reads TGTGCCAGCAGCCGCTCTCTAGCGGGAGGGCCCGGGGAGCTGTTTTTT.

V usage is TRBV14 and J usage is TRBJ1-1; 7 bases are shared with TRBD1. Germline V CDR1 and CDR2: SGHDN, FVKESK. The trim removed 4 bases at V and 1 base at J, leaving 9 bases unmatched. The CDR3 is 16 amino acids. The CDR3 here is CASSPTRTGWNTEAFF. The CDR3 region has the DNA TGTGCCAGCAGCCCCACTAGGACAGGTTGGAACACTGAAGCTTTCTTT.

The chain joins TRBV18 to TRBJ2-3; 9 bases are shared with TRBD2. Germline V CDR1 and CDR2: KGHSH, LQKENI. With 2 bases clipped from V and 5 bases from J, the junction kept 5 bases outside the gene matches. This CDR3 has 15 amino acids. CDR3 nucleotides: TGTGCCAGCTCACCATCGCGGGGGGGCCAAGATACGCAGTATTTT. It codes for CASSPSRGGQDTQYF.

This CDR3 reads CASSFDPGKGHEQYF. In DNA, the CDR3 is TGTGCCAGCAGTTTCGACCCTGGGAAGGGTCACGAGCAGTACTTC. This chain uses TRBV27 with TRBJ2-7, with D uncertain. With 3 bases removed from V and 5 bases from J, the gap between germline ends came to 17 bases. This CDR3 region has 15 residues. Germline-derived CDR1 and CDR2 are MNHEY and SMNVEV (reference sequence).

The CDR3: CASSSGTGNLIAKNIQYF. The CDR3 DNA is TGCGCCAGCAGCTCCGGGACAGGGAACCTTATAGCCAAAAACATTCAGTACTTC. The chain is built from TRBV5-1 and TRBJ2-4; 9 bases are a match to TRBD1. In germline, CDR1 is SGHRS, CDR2 YFSETQ. The CDR3 loop spans 18 amino acids. Germline trimming cut 3 bases from V and 0 bases from J; bases unmatched to any gene: 10. The whole variable domain, remainder taken from reference TRBV5-1 and TRBJ2-4, is KAGVTQTPRYLIKTRGQQVTLSCSPISGHRSVSWYQQTPGQGLQFLFEYFSETQRNKGNFPGRFSGRQFSNSRSEMNVSTLELGDSALYLCASSSGTGNLIAKNIQYFGAGTRLSVL.

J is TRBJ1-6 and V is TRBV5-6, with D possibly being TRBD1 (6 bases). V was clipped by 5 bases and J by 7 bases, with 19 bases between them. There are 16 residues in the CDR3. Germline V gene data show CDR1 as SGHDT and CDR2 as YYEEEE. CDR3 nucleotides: TGTGCCAGCAGTAACAACCAGGGGATTCCAAATTCACCCCTCCACTTT. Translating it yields CASSNNQGIPNSPLHF.